A single sample is the source of the 14 T cell receptor beta chains below, sequenced in a study of blood T cell repertoires in COVID-19. Some clones are missing from TCRdb's copy, which holds only in-frame ones; the method was immunoSEQ multiplex PCR. The sample has 60,000 to 90,000 clones; 65% to 85% are singletons. The sample was peripheral blood. These receptor sequences come from a man aged 60 to 75 with active or convalescent COVID-19.

The V and J genes are TRBV5-5 and TRBJ1-1; 8 bases are a match to TRBD1. The CDR3 is 14 residues long. Losses at the gene ends were 4 bases for V and 1 base for J; bases not matched to a gene: 3. Germline CDR1 and CDR2: SGHKS and YYEKEE (reference sequence). CDR3: CASSRGTGNTEAFF. The CDR3 DNA reads as TGTGCCAGCAGCAGGGGGACAGGGAACACTGAAGCTTTCTTT.

V gene TRBV6-5 combines with J gene TRBJ1-6, with a possible D match to TRBD1 (6 bases). This CDR3 has 15 residues. The V end lost 5 bases, the J end lost 10 bases, and 18 bases lay between the germline ends. Per germline, CDR1 MNHEY and CDR2 SVGAGI. The CDR3 DNA sequence: TGTGCCAGCAGTCGACTTGAGGGGCAGGGGTCACCCCTCCACTTT. Protein sequence: CASSRLEGQGSPLHF.

The rearrangement joins TRBV5-1 to TRBJ2-1, with 12 positions matching TRBD1. This CDR3 is 20 amino acids long. With 3 bases clipped from V and 0 bases from J, the junction kept 13 bases outside the gene matches. Germline lookup yields CDR1 SGHRS and CDR2 YFSETQ. As DNA, the CDR3 is TGCGCCAGCAGCTGGAGATTGGGACAGGGGGCCTCAAGCTCCTACAATGAGCAGTTCTTC. Protein sequence: CASSWRLGQGASSSYNEQFF.

The J gene is TRBJ2-5, the V gene TRBV19; 9 bases line up with TRBD2. The V gene end was trimmed by 6 bases and the J gene end by 2 bases; junction bases not matched to a gene: 4. The CDR3 is 14 amino acids. The V gene's germline CDR1 is LNHDA and CDR2 SQIVND (reference sequence). Written as DNA, the CDR3 is TGTGCCAGTAGCTTCCTAGCGGGGCAAGAGACCCAGTACTTC. This sequence encodes CASSFLAGQETQYF.

A remark on this clone: At one end, the junction sequence differs from germline, possibly due to a read error. This sequence joins TRBV6-1 and TRBJ1-5; TRBD1 might be the D (6 bases). The CDR3 contains 10 residues. Germline V CDR1 and CDR2: MNHNS, SASEGT. The CDR3 is CASSDRDKNF. The CDR3 region has the DNA TGTGCCAGCAGTGACCGGGACAAGAATTTT.

The chain combines TRBV6-2 or TRBV6-3 with TRBJ1-2; 7 nucleotides match TRBD1. The V and J ends lost 5 bases and 3 bases, in that order; junction bases with no gene match: 15. Germline CDR1 is MNHEY and CDR2 is SVGEGT. The length of the CDR3 is 17 residues. CDR3 sequence (DNA): TGTGCCAGCAGTGACGCCGGGACAGCCGCACCATACTATGGCTACACCTTC. Translated, it gives CASSDAGTAAPYYGYTF.

The chain is built from TRBV3-1 (or the pseudogene TRBV3-2) and TRBJ2-1, with 7 bases matching TRBD2. CDR1 LGHDT and CDR2 YNNKEL come from the germline V gene (reference sequence). Trimming removed 3 bases from V and 5 bases from J; junction bases left unmatched: 10. This CDR3 region has 16 residues. The CDR3 reads CASSHIWASGNNEQFF. CDR3 sequence (DNA): TGTGCCAGCAGCCATATTTGGGCTAGCGGAAACAATGAGCAGTTCTTC.

The chain carries TRBV12-3 or TRBV12-4 and TRBJ1-6; no firm D call. The V gene lost 6 bases and the J gene lost 4 bases, with 4 bases spanning the gap. CDR3 length: 12 residues. CDR3 loop: CASRSYNSPLHF. The CDR3 nucleotides read TGTGCCAGCAGGAGTTATAATTCACCCCTCCACTTT.

The sample holds many counts of this clone. V is TRBV5-1 and J is TRBJ2-7; 7 nucleotides align to TRBD1. In germline, CDR1 is SGHRS, CDR2 YFSETQ. Trimming at V came to 1 base and at J to 9 bases, leaving 7 bases not matched to a gene. This CDR3 is built from 13 residues. CDR3 nucleotide sequence: TGCGCCAGCAGCTTGATCGGGACAGCCGGGCAGTACTTC. It translates to CASSLIGTAGQYF.

This rearrangement joins TRBV12-3 or TRBV12-4 to TRBJ1-4, with no clear D. The V end lost 8 bases, the J end lost 7 bases, and 14 bases lay between the germline ends. The CDR3 runs 13 residues. The CDR3 bases are TGTGCCAGCCGAGAGGTGCGGGGTGAAAAACTGTTTTTT. Its protein is CASREVRGEKLFF.

This clone was detected only once. The chain uses TRBV19 and TRBJ1-5; TRBD1 aligns across 8 bases. This CDR3 spans 16 amino acids. From germline, CDR1 is LNHDA and CDR2 SQIVND (reference sequence). V was clipped by 4 bases and J by 3 bases; unmatched bases: 8. The CDR3 loop reads CASSSLRQGNNQPQHF. The CDR3 nucleotides read TGTGCCAGTAGTAGCTTGAGACAGGGGAACAATCAGCCCCAGCATTTT.

This clone was seen a handful of times. The rearrangement links TRBV20-1 to TRBJ1-1; TRBD1 agrees at 9 bases. The CDR3 length is 11 residues. V shed 6 bases, J shed 7 bases, and the junction held 3 bases outside the gene matches. Germline CDR1 reads DFQATT; CDR2 reads SNEGSKA (reference sequence). CDR3 amino acids: CSAGTGFEAFF. CDR3 DNA sequence: TGCAGTGCCGGGACAGGGTTTGAAGCTTTCTTT.

The rearrangement uses TRBV3-1 (or the pseudogene TRBV3-2) and TRBJ1-4; 10 positions match TRBD1. V gave up 4 bases and J gave up 4 bases; unmatched junction bases: 6. The CDR3 is 16 residues long. Germline values: CDR1 LGHDT, CDR2 YNNKEL (reference sequence). The DNA for the CDR3 is TGTGCCAGCAGCCTGGACAGGGGGAAAATTAATGAAAAACTGTTTTTT. Amino acids: CASSLDRGKINEKLFF.

In its sample, this clone ranks as large. V usage is TRBV3-1 (or the pseudogene TRBV3-2) and J usage is TRBJ1-1; tentatively, D is TRBD1 (5 bases). Trimming took off 5 bases at V and 0 bases at J, with 13 bases between the two ends. Germline V gene data show CDR1 as LGHDT and CDR2 as YNNKEL (reference sequence). The CDR3 loop spans 15 amino acids. The CDR3 loop is CASSIDSSMNTEAFF. The CDR3 nucleotides read TGTGCCAGCAGCATCGACAGTTCCATGAACACTGAAGCTTTCTTT.